The 15 T cell receptor beta chains presented below share a single source sample, sequenced in a study of glioma-infiltrating T cells after dendritic cell vaccination. Time point specified: after dendritic cell vaccination, including at tumor progression/relapse. The method was immunoSEQ multiplex PCR; TCRdb's version includes in-frame clones alone and lacks a portion of them. The table records tens of thousands of clones, 85% of them present only once. This specimen consisted of blood, obtained after dendritic cell vaccination. These receptor sequences come from a human donor with glioblastoma.

The chain has TRBV5-1 and TRBJ2-5; 8 nucleotides agree with TRBD1. With V trimmed by 1 base and J by 5 bases, 7 bases remained unmatched. Germline CDR1 SGHRS, CDR2 YFSETQ. The CDR3 totals 15 residues. CDR3 sequence reads: CASSLFGQGGETQYF. The CDR3 DNA is TGCGCCAGCAGCTTGTTCGGACAGGGAGGTGAGACCCAGTACTTC.

V gene TRBV12-5 combines with J gene TRBJ1-2, with 12 bases that match TRBD1. J lost 4 bases, V lost 7 bases, and 13 bases had no gene match. This CDR3 has 17 amino acids. The germline CDR1 and CDR2 sequences are LGHNT and FRNRAP. This CDR3 is CASALGTGGWFSYGYTF. The DNA of the CDR3 is TGTGCTAGTGCCTTAGGGACAGGGGGCTGGTTCAGCTATGGCTACACCTTC.

The rearrangement links TRBV7-9 to TRBJ2-7, with 8 positions matching TRBD1. Germline V gives CDR1 SEHNR, CDR2 FQNEAQ (reference sequence). The CDR3 length is 14 residues. After removal of 0 bases from V and 8 bases from J, the junction contained 6 bases not matched to a gene. The CDR3 DNA reads as TGTGCCAGCAGCTTAGCGAGGCAGGGGGCGAAGCAGTACTTC. Its translation: CASSLARQGAKQYF.

CDR3 nucleotide sequence: TGTGCCAGCAGCAAAAAAGCCCCGGGACAGGGAGCCCCTAGCTCCTATGGCTACACCTTC. This translates into CASSKKAPGQGAPSSYGYTF. The chain couples TRBV21-1 to TRBJ1-2; the D segment call TRBD1 is taken from the table without a DNA check. TRBV21-1 is a pseudogene locus. CDR3 length: 20 amino acids.

V gene TRBV19 combines with J gene TRBJ2-7, with 10 positions matching TRBD1. Unmatched junction bases numbered 3, after V lost 3 bases and J lost 1 base. The germline V gene encodes CDR1 LNHDA and CDR2 SQIVND (reference sequence). This CDR3 spans 15 amino acids. The CDR3 bases are TGTGCCAGTAGTATCCAGGGACAGGGGTCCTACGAGCAGTACTTC. As protein: CASSIQGQGSYEQYF.

The chain is built from TRBV13 and TRBJ2-2; 9 bases map to TRBD2. V was clipped by 7 bases and J by 6 bases; unmatched bases: 3. The CDR3 spans 13 residues. Germline CDR1 and CDR2: PRHDT and FYEKMQ (reference sequence). CDR3 sequence reads: CASNIAGAGELFF. The CDR3 DNA is TGTGCCAGCAATATAGCGGGAGCCGGGGAGCTGTTTTTT. Drawing the rest from reference TRBV13 and TRBJ2-2, the complete variable domain is AAGVIQSPRHLIKEKRETATLKCYPIPRHDTVYWYQQGPGQDPQFLISFYEKMQSDKGSIPDRFSAQQFSDYHSELNMSSLELGDSALYFCASNIAGAGELFFGEGSRLTVL.

The chain employs TRBV5-1 and TRBJ1-2; TRBD1 is a possible D gene (6 bases). Germline lookup yields CDR1 SGHRS and CDR2 YFSETQ. V lost 1 base, J lost 7 bases, and 14 bases lay in between. The CDR3 is 14 residues long. For the CDR3, the DNA is TGCGCCAGCAGCTTGTCGGCAGGGGTGGTTGGCTACACCTTC. Its protein product is CASSLSAGVVGYTF.

The chain combines TRBV6-5 with TRBJ1-2; TRBD1 matches 8 bases. The CDR3 totals 14 residues. The J segment lost 2 bases and the V segment lost 6 bases, leaving 5 bases of the junction unmatched. Germline-derived CDR1 and CDR2 are MNHEY and SVGAGI. The DNA of the CDR3 is TGTGCCAGCAGCACACGACAGGGGAACTATGGCTACACCTTC. The encoded protein is CASSTRQGNYGYTF.

This sequence joins TRBV5-1 and TRBJ1-1, with TRBD1 matching 9 bases. CDR1 is SGHRS and CDR2 is YFSETQ in the germline V gene. V trimming: 4 bases; J trimming: 3 bases; junction bases outside the gene matches: 7. The CDR3 runs to 15 residues. CDR3 amino acids: CASSRQGVGDTEAFF. The DNA of the CDR3 is TGCGCCAGCAGCCGACAGGGGGTGGGGGACACTGAAGCTTTCTTT. Based on the CDR3 plus reference TRBV5-1 and TRBJ1-1, the full variable domain is KAGVTQTPRYLIKTRGQQVTLSCSPISGHRSVSWYQQTPGQGLQFLFEYFSETQRNKGNFPGRFSGRQFSNSRSEMNVSTLELGDSALYLCASSRQGVGDTEAFFGQGTRLTVV.

The CDR3 protein is CASSQGWETQYF. The CDR3 DNA sequence: TGTGCCAGCAGCCAGGGGTGGGAGACCCAGTACTTC. The chain couples TRBV6-5 to TRBJ2-5; D is perhaps TRBD1 (6 bases). V was clipped by 6 bases and J by 5 bases, with 10 bases between them. The CDR3 spans 12 residues. Germline CDR1 reads MNHEY; CDR2 reads SVGAGI.

The rearrangement joins TRBV14 to TRBJ2-5; 7 bases match TRBD2. With 0 bases clipped from V and 3 bases from J, the junction kept 4 bases outside the gene matches. Germline V gene lookup returns CDR1 SGHDN and CDR2 FVKESK. The CDR3 is 15 amino acids. CDR3: CASSQDFSGEETQYF. The CDR3 bases are TGTGCCAGCAGCCAAGATTTCAGCGGGGAAGAGACCCAGTACTTC. Together with reference TRBV14 and TRBJ2-5, the CDR3 gives the full variable domain: EAGVTQFPSHSVIEKGQTVTLRCDPISGHDNLYWYRRVMGKEIKFLLHFVKESKQDESGMPNNRFLAERTGGTYSTLKVQPAELEDSGVYFCASSQDFSGEETQYFGPGTRLLVL.

V usage is TRBV6-5 and J usage is TRBJ2-1; maybe TRBD2 (5 bases). The CDR3 has 14 residues. The germline V and J ends were trimmed by 6 bases and 7 bases, with 16 bases remaining between them. Per germline, CDR1 MNHEY and CDR2 SVGAGI. The CDR3 protein is CASSRGNKGNEQFF. The CDR3 nucleotides read TGTGCCAGCAGCAGAGGGAATAAGGGAAATGAGCAGTTCTTC.

J is TRBJ1-2 and V is TRBV9; 7 bases are a match to TRBD1. Germline V gene lookup returns CDR1 SGDLS and CDR2 YYNGEE. The CDR3 has 17 residues. The V and J ends lost 3 bases and 3 bases, in that order; junction bases with no gene match: 14. Here the CDR3 reads CASSALHTGEVYYGYTF. In nucleotides, the CDR3 is TGTGCCAGCAGCGCCCTCCACACAGGGGAGGTTTACTATGGCTACACCTTC.

The chain has TRBV18 and TRBJ2-5; TRBD2 is a possible D gene (5 bases). This CDR3 is 13 amino acids long. V lost 3 bases and J 5 bases, leaving 10 bases between the germline ends. Germline V gene sequence: CDR1 KGHSH, CDR2 LQKENI. The CDR3, as DNA: TGTGCCAGCTCACCGGGTAGCGACGAGACCCAGTACTTC. Translation: CASSPGSDETQYF.

The rearrangement joins TRBV6-6 to TRBJ1-6; D possibly corresponds to TRBD1 (6 bases). The CDR3 consists of 13 residues. CDR1 MNHNY and CDR2 SVGAGI come from the germline V gene (reference sequence). The V and J ends lost 6 bases and 10 bases respectively, with 13 bases between them. CDR3 region: CASRQQGSSPLHF. CDR3 DNA sequence: TGTGCCAGCAGACAACAGGGCAGCTCACCCCTCCACTTT.